The clone carrying this T cell receptor beta chain was counted a few times. Its antigen is not identified. The V and J ends lost 2 bases and 0 bases respectively, with 14 bases between them. The CDR3 has 17 residues. Germline CDR1 is LGHDT and CDR2 is YNNKEL (reference sequence). The entry originates in a study of CD8 T cells in ankylosing spondylitis. Via MiXCR, TCRdb re-called the 5' RACE reads, giving one row per CDR3 protein. This table holds over 400,000 distinct CDR3 sequences, around 26% found once. Whole-study findings and limits: Disease-linked clones had a CD8+ phenotype and relatively low frequency in peripheral blood. For ankylosing spondylitis blood, a TCR beta motif of about eight highly homologous variants appeared characteristic.

This TCR derives from a male donor with ankylosing spondylitis. Sequencing used blood, either unsorted or a sorted T cell fraction (not recorded which). V is TRBV3-1 and J is TRBJ2-1; D ambiguous. CDR3 sequence: CASSQSWTSSSYNEQFF. In DNA form, the CDR3 reads TGTGCCAGCAGCCAATCGTGGACGTCGAGCTCCTACAATGAGCAGTTCTTC.